This entry lists 4 T cell receptor beta chains sequenced from one sample in a study of identical twins. TCRdb reprocessed the 5' RACE reads with MiXCR, giving one entry per CDR3 protein. The repertoire consists of approximately 700,000 distinct CDR3 sequences, with approximately 18% occurring once and the leading ten covering over 10%. These data are also associated with another study on T cells expressing NK-cell markers.

Sequenced material: PBMCs. The receptors were gathered from a woman younger than 30 in good health.

This clonotype was seen a few times. An end of the junction differs from the germline gene, which may be a read error. This chain links TRBV11-2 with TRBJ1-1; D call uncertain. The CDR3 is made up of 12 amino acids. Germline V CDR1 and CDR2: SGHAT, FQNNGV. The DNA for the CDR3 is TGTGCCAGCAGCTTAGTCTCGACTGAAGTTTTCTTT. It specifies CASSLVSTEVFF.

This chain connects TRBV4-3 to TRBJ2-6; D is ambiguous. CDR1 LGHNA and CDR2 YSLEER come from the germline V gene. V shed 3 bases and J shed 6 bases, with 6 bases lying between them. This CDR3 spans 13 amino acids. The CDR3 sequence: CASSHNEANVLTF. The CDR3 DNA sequence: TGCGCCAGCAGCCACAATGAGGCCAACGTCCTGACTTTC.

This clonotype was seen a few times. The gene calls are TRBV6-6 and TRBJ2-7; 9 bases are shared with TRBD1. V lost 8 bases and J lost 0; bases outside the gene matches: 2. The V gene's germline CDR1 is MNHNY and CDR2 SVGAGI (reference sequence). The CDR3 spans 13 residues. The CDR3 reads CASRTGVSYEQYF. As DNA, the CDR3 is TGTGCCAGCCGGACAGGGGTCTCCTACGAGCAGTACTTC.

The table lists this clonotype with many counts. The V and J genes are TRBV29-1 and TRBJ2-7; D might be TRBD1 (6 bases). This CDR3 spans 14 amino acids. Germline CDR1 SQVTM, CDR2 ANQGSEA. V was shortened by 4 bases and J by 0 bases, with 13 bases between the two germline ends. CDR3 sequence: CSVGAPQGSYEQYF. CDR3 coding DNA: TGCAGCGTTGGGGCCCCACAGGGCTCCTACGAGCAGTACTTC.